Described below is a single TCR beta chain sequence and its context. This entry is derived from a study of blood T cell repertoires in COVID-19. In the study overall: The study drew acute and convalescent COVID-19 samples from the United States, Italy and Spain. From T cells, B-cell-depleted T cells, or PBMCs came the material, which was cDNA or gDNA.

Original processing methods: Estimates of nucleated cell counts were drawn from the amplification of reference gene primers. Profiled with immunoSEQ multiplex PCR; TCRdb holds only in-frame clones, not every one. The D gene and trimming were derived from the DNA, and the V and J assignments and clone size from that table. The sample holds over 85,000 clones, over 80% seen once. CDR1 is MNHNY, CDR2 SVGAGI, per germline (reference sequence). This CDR3 has 13 residues. Trimming removed 6 bases from V and 1 base from J; junction bases left unmatched: 0. The receptor's source is a woman in her seventies with acute or convalescent COVID-19. Material: peripheral blood. The J gene is TRBJ2-3, the V gene TRBV6-6, with 8 bases matching TRBD1. The CDR3 loop is CASRTGGTDTQYF. CDR3 DNA sequence: TGTGCCAGCAGGACAGGGGGCACAGATACGCAGTATTTT.